One sample yielded the 18 T cell receptor beta chains listed below, sequenced in a study of molecular identifiers for immune sequencing clone quantification (dated by TCRdb to between 2017 and 2018). Libraries were prepared through PCR. Sequencing instrument: Illumina HiSeq 4000. The public reads were quality trimmed at Q25 with fastp and then assembled into clones with MiXCR by TCRdb, keeping productive beta chains. Each CDR3 protein gets just one entry, which takes the most common genes and DNA from the rows behind it. The sample records a few hundred thousand distinct CDR3 sequences, 20% to 25% of which are singletons. Clones ranked in the top ten supply approximately 0.84% of the sample. Material for sequencing was naive CD8+ T cells from blood, with Jurkat cell RNA spiked in. In the paper's terms, the cell subset or site label means: FACS-sorted CD8+CD4-CCR7+CD45RA+ naive T cells. The receptors originated from a human donor in good health. Some libraries in this study had Jurkat cell RNA spiked in.

The J gene is TRBJ1-3, the V gene TRBV5-8; D not resolved. The V gene's germline CDR1 is SGHTS and CDR2 YDEGEE. The CDR3 runs to 16 residues. Trimming pared 1 base from V and 0 bases from J, leaving 11 bases between. The DNA of the CDR3 is TGTGCCAGCAGCTTGATAGTACAGAGCTCTGGAAACACCATATATTTT. Its protein product is CASSLIVQSSGNTIYF.

A note on this clonotype: A read error is possible here, since a much larger clone lies one base away. The DNA of the CDR3 is TGTGCCAGCAGCTTGACAGGGTATCGGCAAGTGACCCAGTACTTC. It specifies CASSLTGYRQVTQYF. The chain joins TRBV7-9 to TRBJ2-5; TRBD1 aligns across 7 bases. The CDR3 contains 15 residues. Looked up from germline, CDR1 is SEHNR and CDR2 is FQNEAQ (reference sequence).

The CDR3 DNA sequence: TGTGCCAGCAGCTTAGAGTTAACTAATGAAAAACTGTTTTTT. Encoded protein: CASSLELTNEKLFF. The gene calls are TRBV7-9 and TRBJ1-4; unclear D gene. V shed 1 base and J shed 1 base, with 4 bases lying between them. Germline values: CDR1 SEHNR, CDR2 FQNEAQ (reference sequence). The CDR3 is 14 residues long.

The table lists this clonotype with a few counts. This chain uses TRBV6-5 with TRBJ2-7, with 10 bases matching TRBD1. In germline, CDR1 is MNHEY, CDR2 SVGAGI. V shed 6 bases and J 2 bases; nucleotides not matched to a gene: 4. The length of the CDR3 is 14 residues. CDR3 in DNA: TGTGCCAGCAGAGCGGGACAGGGGACCTACGAGCAGTACTTC. It encodes CASRAGQGTYEQYF.

There are many counts of this clonotype. The genes are TRBV7-6 and TRBJ2-7; 7 bases map to TRBD2. The germline V gene has CDR1 SGHVS and CDR2 FNYEAQ. This CDR3 has 15 amino acids. After removal of 5 bases from V and 3 bases from J, the junction contained 10 bases not matched to a gene. The DNA for the CDR3 is TGTGCCAGCAGCCAAAGCGGGGCAGGCTACTACGAGCAGTACTTC. Amino acid sequence: CASSQSGAGYYEQYF.

This clonotype was observed a handful of times. V and J are TRBV7-9 and TRBJ1-2; D gene uncertain. CDR1 and CDR2 (germline): SEHNR, FQNEAQ (reference sequence). This CDR3 is built from 13 residues. Trimming pared 6 bases from V and 8 bases from J, leaving 16 bases between. The CDR3 sequence: CASSSPEGGGYTF. The CDR3 DNA is TGTGCCAGCAGTTCTCCGGAGGGAGGCGGCTACACCTTC.

This clonotype was recorded a few times. The chain couples TRBV10-3 to TRBJ2-1, with 7 bases lining up with TRBD2. The CDR3 extends over 16 amino acids. Losses at the gene ends were 1 base for V and 7 bases for J; bases not matched to a gene: 10. Germline V gene lookup returns CDR1 ENHRY and CDR2 SYGVKD. CDR3 loop: CAISELGGPLSNEQFF. CDR3 nucleotides: TGTGCCATCAGTGAGTTGGGAGGGCCTCTTTCTAATGAGCAGTTCTTC.

This clonotype came up many times. The chain has TRBV6-6 and TRBJ2-5, with D hard to call. The length of the CDR3 is 13 residues. V lost 7 bases and J 0 bases, leaving 9 bases between the germline ends. Germline V gene lookup returns CDR1 MNHNY and CDR2 SVGAGI (reference sequence). The CDR3 bases are TGTGCCAGCAAACCGGAGTACCAAGAGACCCAGTACTTC. Translating it yields CASKPEYQETQYF.

This clonotype came up many times. The chain couples TRBV9 to TRBJ1-1; no definite D call. The V and J ends lost 4 bases and 5 bases respectively, with 15 bases between them. Germline CDR1 SGDLS, CDR2 YYNGEE. This CDR3 is 14 amino acids long. The CDR3 region is CASSFGEGFTEAFF. For the CDR3, the DNA is TGTGCCAGCAGCTTCGGGGAAGGGTTTACTGAAGCTTTCTTT.

Many counts were recorded for this clonotype. The V call is TRBV6-2 or TRBV6-3, the J call TRBJ2-7, with unresolved D. The V gene lost 5 bases and the J gene lost 3 bases, with 8 bases spanning the gap. CDR3 length: 12 residues. Germline V gives CDR1 MNHEY, CDR2 SVGEGT. This CDR3 is CASSDPDYEQYF. In nucleotides, the CDR3 is TGTGCCAGCAGTGACCCGGACTACGAGCAGTACTTC.

The V gene is TRBV14, the J gene TRBJ2-1; weak D call: TRBD2 (6 bases). Germline assignment: CDR1 SGHDN and CDR2 FVKESK. The length of the CDR3 is 13 residues. The V end lost 8 bases, the J end lost 8 bases, and 16 bases lay between the germline ends. The CDR3 sequence: CASGLGGSYEQFF. The CDR3 DNA sequence: TGTGCCAGCGGCCTAGGAGGGAGCTATGAGCAGTTCTTC.

This clonotype was picked up one time. A single base separates this from a much larger clone, so it may be a read error. No conserved phenylalanine or tryptophan ends this CDR3, so it is likely a read error. This sequence joins TRBV28 and TRBJ2-7; D is possibly TRBD1 (5 bases). Germline V gene sequence: CDR1 MDHEN, CDR2 SYDVKM. Trimming stripped 1 base from V and 1 base from J, with 14 bases between. The CDR3 sequence is 16 residues long. This CDR3 reads CASSLSGFDRSYEQYL. In DNA, the CDR3 is TGTGCCAGCAGTTTATCAGGGTTTGATAGGTCCTACGAGCAGTACCTC.

J is TRBJ1-2 and V is TRBV6-2 or TRBV6-3; D ambiguous. Trimming cost V 6 bases and J 4 bases, with 27 bases left between them. The germline CDR1 and CDR2 sequences are MNHEY and SVGEGT. This CDR3 has 18 amino acids. In nucleotides, the CDR3 is TGTGCCAGCAGAGAGATTCAGGAGCTTGGGGAACTTGGCTATGGCTACACCTTC. This encodes CASREIQELGELGYGYTF.

This clonotype was counted only a few times. The V gene is TRBV5-6, the J gene TRBJ1-1; TRBD1 might be the D (6 bases). The CDR3 runs 16 residues. Looked up from germline, CDR1 is SGHDT and CDR2 is YYEEEE. V gave up 2 bases and J gave up 5 bases, with 19 bases separating them. CDR3 sequence reads: CASSFQSGGAGTEAFF. The CDR3 DNA reads as TGTGCCAGCAGCTTTCAATCTGGGGGGGCTGGTACTGAAGCTTTCTTT.

V gene TRBV19 combines with J gene TRBJ1-5, with 8 bases aligning to TRBD1. Unmatched junction bases numbered 7, after V lost 5 bases and J lost 4 bases. The CDR3 covers 15 residues. The germline gives CDR1 LNHDA, CDR2 SQIVND (reference sequence). The CDR3 loop is CASSVGQGWNQPQHF. The DNA of the CDR3 is TGTGCCAGTAGTGTTGGACAGGGCTGGAATCAGCCCCAGCATTTT.

In this sample, this clonotype turned up a few times. The chain links TRBV19 to TRBJ2-1; D perhaps matches TRBD2 (5 bases). Trimming cost V 1 base and J 8 bases, with 9 bases left between them. Looked up from germline, CDR1 is LNHDA and CDR2 is SQIVND (reference sequence). The CDR3 length is 13 residues. CDR3 loop: CASSIAEGHEQFF. CDR3 nucleotides: TGTGCCAGTAGTATAGCAGAGGGCCATGAGCAGTTCTTC.

This clonotype was seen at least ten times. The chain recombines TRBV9 with TRBJ2-5, with TRBD2 as a possible D gene (5 bases). The CDR3 is 15 residues long. The germline V and J ends were trimmed by 0 bases and 1 base, with 10 bases remaining between them. The germline V gene encodes CDR1 SGDLS and CDR2 YYNGEE. The CDR3 here is CASSVAGRGQETQYF. CDR3 DNA: TGTGCCAGCAGCGTAGCGGGGAGAGGCCAAGAGACCCAGTACTTC.

This chain joins TRBV12-3 or TRBV12-4 and TRBJ2-7; the D is unclear. V gave up 3 bases and J gave up 2 bases, with 11 bases separating them. CDR3 size: 14 residues. DNA for the CDR3: TGTGCCAGCAGTTTTCCGGGCAGAGCCTACGAGCAGTACTTC. This encodes CASSFPGRAYEQYF.